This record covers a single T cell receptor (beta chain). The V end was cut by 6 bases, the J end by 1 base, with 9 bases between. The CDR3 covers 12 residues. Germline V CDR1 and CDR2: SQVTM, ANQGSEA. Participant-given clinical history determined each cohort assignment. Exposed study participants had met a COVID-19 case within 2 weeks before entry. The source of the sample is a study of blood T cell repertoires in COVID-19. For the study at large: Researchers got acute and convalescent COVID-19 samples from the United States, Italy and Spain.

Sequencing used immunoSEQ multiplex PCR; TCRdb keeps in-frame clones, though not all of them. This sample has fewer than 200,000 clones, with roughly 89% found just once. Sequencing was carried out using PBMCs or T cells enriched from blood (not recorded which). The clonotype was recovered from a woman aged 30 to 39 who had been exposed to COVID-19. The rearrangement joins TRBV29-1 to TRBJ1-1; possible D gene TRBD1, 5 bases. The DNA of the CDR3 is TGCAGCGTCGGACATTGGAACACTGAAGCTTTCTTT. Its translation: CSVGHWNTEAFF. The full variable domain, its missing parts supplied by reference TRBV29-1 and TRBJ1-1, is SAVISQKPSRDICQRGTSLTIQCQVDSQVTMMFWYRQQPGQSLTLIATANQGSEATYESGFVIDKFPISRPNLTFSTLTVSNMSPEDSSIYLCSVGHWNTEAFFGQGTRLTVV.